Listed here are 25 T cell receptor beta chains from one sample, sequenced in a study of CD8 T cells in ankylosing spondylitis. TCRdb processed the 5' RACE reads anew with MiXCR; each CDR3 protein has one entry. Altogether 130,000 or so distinct CDR3 sequences are present, more than 6.5% being singletons, with the ten largest covering less than 15%. The sample taken for sequencing was blood, either unsorted or a sorted T cell fraction (not recorded which). Receptor source: a male donor with ankylosing spondylitis or in good health (not recorded which).

Regarding this clonotype: Sequence at one end of the junction differs from germline and may be a read error. V and J are TRBV7-2 and TRBJ2-1; 8 bases agree with TRBD2. CDR1 is SGHTA, CDR2 FQGNSA, per germline. This CDR3 has 16 residues. The CDR3 loop reads CACSLAGRGAYNEQFF. The CDR3 DNA reads as TGTGCCTGCAGCTTAGCGGGGCGGGGGGCTTACAATGAGCAGTTCTTC.

J is TRBJ1-4 and V is TRBV15; D is uncertain. The germline V gene has CDR1 LNHNV and CDR2 YYDKDF (reference sequence). CDR3 length: 14 amino acids. V was pared by 6 bases and J by 4 bases, with 12 bases between. The CDR3 nucleotides read TGTGCCACCAGTCAACCCCCCGGTAATGAAAAACTGTTTTTT. Its protein is CATSQPPGNEKLFF.

This clonotype was seen a handful of times. The genes are TRBV20-1 and TRBJ2-5; either TRBD1 or TRBD2 may supply D (5 bases each). The V gene's germline CDR1 is DFQATT and CDR2 SNEGSKA (reference sequence). The V gene lost 3 bases and the J gene lost 5 bases, with 16 bases spanning the gap. The CDR3 contains 14 residues. CDR3 loop: CSASPYRREETQYF. CDR3 nucleotide sequence: TGCAGTGCTAGCCCTTATCGCAGGGAGGAGACCCAGTACTTC.

This clonotype has at least ten counts. The V call is TRBV20-1, the J call TRBJ2-7; TRBD1 matches 8 bases. The V gene end was trimmed by 6 bases and the J gene end by 7 bases; junction bases not matched to a gene: 14. The CDR3 runs to 14 residues. The germline V gene has CDR1 DFQATT and CDR2 SNEGSKA (reference sequence). Here the CDR3 DNA reads TGCAGTGCGAGCGGCCGGGACAGGCCCCTGGAGCAGTACTTC. Protein sequence: CSASGRDRPLEQYF.

Many counts were recorded for this clonotype. This chain connects TRBV5-1 to TRBJ1-1, with 8 positions matching TRBD1. This CDR3 region has 14 residues. Germline-derived CDR1 and CDR2 are SGHRS and YFSETQ. Trimming removed 3 bases from V and 2 bases from J; junction bases left unmatched: 3. The DNA for the CDR3 is TGCGCCAGCAGCTCCGGGACAGGAAACACTGAAGCTTTCTTT. Protein sequence: CASSSGTGNTEAFF.

In this sample, this clonotype turned up many times. The rearrangement joins TRBV4-3 to TRBJ2-1; 7 bases align to TRBD2. The CDR3 is 15 amino acids. J lost 6 bases, V lost 4 bases, and 9 bases had no gene match. The germline CDR1 and CDR2 sequences are LGHNA and YSLEER. The CDR3 region is CASSPGRAIPNEQFF. The CDR3 DNA reads TGCGCCAGCAGCCCAGGGAGGGCCATCCCCAATGAGCAGTTCTTC.

This clonotype was detected many times. In nucleotides, the CDR3 is TGTGCCAGCAGACCTACACAAGGCTACACCTTC. This sequence encodes CASRPTQGYTF. V is TRBV7-2 and J is TRBJ1-2; D is unclear. The CDR3 has 11 residues. Trimming left V 6 bases short and J 8 bases short, with 10 bases between. The germline CDR1 and CDR2 sequences are SGHTA and FQGNSA. The full variable domain, its missing parts supplied by reference TRBV7-2 and TRBJ1-2, is GAGVSQSPSNKVTEKGKDVELRCDPISGHTALYWYRQSLGQGLEFLIYFQGNSAPDKSGLPSDRFSAERTGGSVSTLTIQRTQQEDSAVYLCASRPTQGYTFGSGTRLTVV.

This clonotype was detected many times. The rearrangement uses TRBV28 and TRBJ1-1; D gene ambiguous. This CDR3 has 15 amino acids. The germline CDR1 and CDR2 sequences are MDHEN and SYDVKM. V was shortened by 5 bases and J by 0 bases, with 13 bases between the two germline ends. The CDR3 DNA reads TGTGCCAGCAGTCCTACCCTGGACCTGAACACTGAAGCTTTCTTT. Translating gives CASSPTLDLNTEAFF. Looking up the rest from reference TRBV28 and TRBJ1-1 gives the full variable domain: DVKVTQSSRYLVKRTGEKVFLECVQDMDHENMFWYRQDPGLGLRLIYFSYDVKMKEKGDIPEGYSVSREKKERFSLILESASTNQTSMYLCASSPTLDLNTEAFFGQGTRLTVV.

This chain connects TRBV19 to TRBJ2-7; 9 positions agree with TRBD1. J was trimmed by 3 bases and V by 9 bases; bases with no gene match: 3. Germline V gene sequence: CDR1 LNHDA, CDR2 SQIVND (reference sequence). This CDR3 is 12 amino acids long. DNA for the CDR3: TGTGCCAGGAGGGACAGGGACTACGAGCAGTACTTC. Protein product: CARRDRDYEQYF.

In its sample, this clonotype was seen many times. The chain recombines TRBV28 with TRBJ2-5; D remains ambiguous. CDR3 length: 14 amino acids. The germline V gene encodes CDR1 MDHEN and CDR2 SYDVKM. The V end was cut by 5 bases, the J end by 5 bases, with 15 bases between. The CDR3 nucleotides read TGTGCCAGCAGTGACCCGGGCCTAGGGGAGACCCAGTACTTC. Translation: CASSDPGLGETQYF.

This clonotype occurred a few times. The chain joins TRBV5-1 to TRBJ2-2; D is possibly TRBD2 (5 bases). This CDR3 is built from 13 residues. Germline values: CDR1 SGHRS, CDR2 YFSETQ. V was trimmed by 3 bases and J by 4 bases, leaving 7 bases between them. CDR3 nucleotides: TGCGCCAGCAGCTGGGAGAGCACCGGGGAGCTGTTTTTT. Protein: CASSWESTGELFF.

The V and J genes are TRBV28 and TRBJ1-1; the match to TRBD1 covers 9 bases. With 5 bases clipped from V and 6 bases from J, the junction kept 10 bases outside the gene matches. Germline CDR1 and CDR2: MDHEN and SYDVKM. The CDR3 extends over 15 amino acids. CDR3 residues: CASSPRTGAGPEAFF. In DNA form, the CDR3 reads TGTGCCAGCAGTCCTCGGACAGGGGCCGGCCCTGAAGCTTTCTTT.

This clonotype was picked up many times. This CDR3 is CASSLPSASGRAYEQYF. CDR3 sequence (DNA): TGTGCCAGCAGTTTACCCTCAGCTAGCGGGAGGGCCTACGAGCAGTACTTC. This chain connects TRBV28 to TRBJ2-7, with 12 bases aligning to TRBD2. Trimming took 2 bases from V and 2 from J; bases not matched to a gene: 7. Germline lookup yields CDR1 MDHEN and CDR2 SYDVKM. The CDR3 has 17 amino acids.

This clonotype showed up many times. J is TRBJ2-7 and V is TRBV5-8; possible D gene TRBD2, 5 bases. CDR1 and CDR2 from the germline V gene are SGHTS and YDEGEE. V was cut by 0 bases and J by 4 bases, with 17 bases left in between. This CDR3 comprises 16 residues. DNA of the CDR3: TGTGCCAGCAGCTTGGACCTGGGCCGGGGTTCGTACGAGCAGTACTTC. Protein: CASSLDLGRGSYEQYF.

The sample holds a few counts of this clonotype. This chain's CDR3 is CSVEDRQLEETQYF. The CDR3 DNA reads TGCAGCGTTGAAGATCGACAGTTGGAAGAGACCCAGTACTTC. The gene calls are TRBV29-1 and TRBJ2-5; a possible D gene is TRBD1 (5 bases). There are 14 residues in the CDR3. Per germline, CDR1 SQVTM and CDR2 ANQGSEA. V dropped 0 bases and J dropped 3 bases, with 11 bases sitting between them.

This clonotype was counted ten times or more. This rearrangement joins TRBV6-5 to TRBJ2-3, with 11 positions matching TRBD2. The length of the CDR3 is 17 residues. From germline, CDR1 is MNHEY and CDR2 SVGAGI. V shed 2 bases and J 2 bases; nucleotides not matched to a gene: 6. DNA of the CDR3: TGTGCCAGCAGTTACCTCGGACTAGCGGGCGCCACAGATACGCAGTATTTT. Protein product: CASSYLGLAGATDTQYF.

This clonotype was counted only a few times. This chain uses TRBV5-5 with TRBJ2-7; no definite D call. V was trimmed by 0 bases and J by 3 bases, leaving 13 bases between them. This CDR3 is built from 15 residues. Germline values: CDR1 SGHKS, CDR2 YYEKEE (reference sequence). The CDR3 reads CASSLASRRYYEQYF. For the CDR3, the DNA is TGTGCCAGCAGCTTGGCGTCTAGGCGCTACTACGAGCAGTACTTC.

This clonotype was detected many times. The V and J genes are TRBV7-9 and TRBJ2-7; D is unresolved. CDR3 size: 14 residues. The ends were cut back, 3 bases at V and 5 bases at J, with 14 bases in the middle. Germline V gene data show CDR1 as SEHNR and CDR2 as FQNEAQ (reference sequence). Here the CDR3 reads CASSFGVVVDEQYF. CDR3 coding DNA: TGTGCCAGCAGCTTTGGTGTGGTGGTCGACGAGCAGTACTTC. The variable domain in full, completed from reference TRBV7-9 and TRBJ2-7, reads DTGVSQNPRHKITKRGQNVTFRCDPISEHNRLYWYRQTLGQGPEFLTYFQNEAQLEKSRLLSDRFSAERPKGSFSTLEIQRTEQGDSAMYLCASSFGVVVDEQYFGPGTRLTVT.

This clonotype showed up many times. The chain uses TRBV5-6 and TRBJ1-1, with D unresolved. This CDR3 is built from 16 residues. Germline CDR1 reads SGHDT; CDR2 reads YYEEEE. Trimming pared 0 bases from V and 1 base from J, leaving 13 bases between. CDR3 protein: CASSLAGVSWNTEAFF. The CDR3 DNA is TGTGCCAGCAGCTTGGCCGGGGTGAGCTGGAACACTGAAGCTTTCTTT.

In this sample, this clonotype turned up many times. The V gene is TRBV12-3 or TRBV12-4, the J gene TRBJ2-7; 10 bases agree with TRBD2. This CDR3 has 17 amino acids. J lost 0 bases, V lost 4 bases, and 9 bases had no gene match. Here the CDR3 DNA reads TGTGCCAGCAGTTCATATGAGGGACTAGCGAACTCCTACGAGCAGTACTTC. Residues: CASSSYEGLANSYEQYF.

This clonotype appeared a few times. The chain is built from TRBV20-1 and TRBJ2-3; the match to TRBD1 covers 8 bases. The CDR3 has 14 residues. V was pared by 0 bases and J by 3 bases, with 2 bases of the junction left unmatched. Germline V gene sequence: CDR1 DFQATT, CDR2 SNEGSKA (reference sequence). The CDR3 is CSAREDRATDTQYF. In nucleotides, the CDR3 is TGCAGTGCTAGAGAGGACAGGGCTACAGATACGCAGTATTTT.

In this sample, this clonotype turned up many times. This chain uses TRBV5-1 with TRBJ2-1; D might be TRBD1 (6 bases). The V end was cut by 0 bases, the J end by 5 bases, with 15 bases between. This CDR3 has 16 amino acids. The V gene's germline CDR1 is SGHRS and CDR2 YFSETQ. The DNA of the CDR3 is TGCGCCAGCAGCTTGGCCGGACAGCTGACCCACAATGAGCAGTTCTTC. Translated, it gives CASSLAGQLTHNEQFF.

This clonotype showed up many times. The genes are TRBV7-2 and TRBJ2-3, with a possible D match to TRBD2 (5 bases). CDR3 length equals 17 residues. Germline lookup yields CDR1 SGHTA and CDR2 FQGNSA. V dropped 5 bases and J dropped 0 bases, with 18 bases sitting between them. The CDR3 region has the DNA TGTGCCAGCAGCCCCGGAGGTACCTCCAGAAGCACAGATACGCAGTATTTT. Its translation: CASSPGGTSRSTDTQYF.

At least ten counts were recorded for this clonotype. V is TRBV12-3 or TRBV12-4 and J is TRBJ1-2; D call uncertain. Trimming removed 3 bases from V and 5 bases from J, with 16 bases in between. CDR3 length: 15 residues. CDR3 in amino acids: CASSLLLSSSYGYTF. The CDR3 DNA sequence: TGTGCCAGCAGTTTGCTGCTCTCTTCGAGTTATGGCTACACCTTC.

This clonotype was seen many times. This sequence joins TRBV5-1 and TRBJ1-1; maybe TRBD1 (5 bases). From germline, CDR1 is SGHRS and CDR2 YFSETQ. Trimming shortened V by 2 bases and J by 2 bases, and 10 bases separated the two germline ends. This CDR3 has 14 amino acids. For the CDR3, the DNA is TGCGCCAGCAGCTTCAGGGATTACAACACTGAAGCTTTCTTT. Its translation: CASSFRDYNTEAFF.